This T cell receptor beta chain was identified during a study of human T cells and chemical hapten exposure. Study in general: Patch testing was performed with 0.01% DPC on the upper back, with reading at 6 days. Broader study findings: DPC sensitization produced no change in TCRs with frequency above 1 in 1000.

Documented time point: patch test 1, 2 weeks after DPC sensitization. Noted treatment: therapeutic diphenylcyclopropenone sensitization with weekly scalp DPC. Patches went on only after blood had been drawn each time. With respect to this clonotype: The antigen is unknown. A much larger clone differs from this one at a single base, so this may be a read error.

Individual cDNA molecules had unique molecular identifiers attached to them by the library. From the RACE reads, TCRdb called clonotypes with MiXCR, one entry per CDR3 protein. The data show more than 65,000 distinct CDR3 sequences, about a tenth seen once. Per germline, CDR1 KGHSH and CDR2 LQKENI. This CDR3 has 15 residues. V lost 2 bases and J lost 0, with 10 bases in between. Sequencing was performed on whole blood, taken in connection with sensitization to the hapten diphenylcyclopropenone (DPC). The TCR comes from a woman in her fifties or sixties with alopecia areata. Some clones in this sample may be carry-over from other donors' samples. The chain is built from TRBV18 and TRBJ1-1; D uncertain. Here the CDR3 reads CASSPYNTLNTEAFF. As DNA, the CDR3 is TGTGCCAGCTCACCATACAACACATTGAACACTGAAGCTTTCTTT. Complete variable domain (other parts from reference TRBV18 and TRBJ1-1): NAGVMQNPRHLVRRRGQEARLRCSPMKGHSHVYWYRQLPEEGLKFMVYLQKENIIDESGMPKERFSAEFPKEGPSILRIQQVVRGDSAAYFCASSPYNTLNTEAFFGQGTRLTVV.